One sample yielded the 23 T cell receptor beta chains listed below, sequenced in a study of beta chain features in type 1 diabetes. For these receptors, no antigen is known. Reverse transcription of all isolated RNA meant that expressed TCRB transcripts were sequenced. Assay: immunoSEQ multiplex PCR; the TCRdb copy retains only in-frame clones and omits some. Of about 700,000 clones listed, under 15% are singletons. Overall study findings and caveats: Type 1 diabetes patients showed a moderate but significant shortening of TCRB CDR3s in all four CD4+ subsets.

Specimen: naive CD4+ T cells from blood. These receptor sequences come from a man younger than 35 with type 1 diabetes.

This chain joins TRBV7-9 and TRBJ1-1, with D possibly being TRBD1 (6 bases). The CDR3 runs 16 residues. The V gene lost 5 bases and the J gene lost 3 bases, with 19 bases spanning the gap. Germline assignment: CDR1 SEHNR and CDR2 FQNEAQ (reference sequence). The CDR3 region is CASSPPGGALYTEAFF. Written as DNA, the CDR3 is TGTGCCAGCAGCCCTCCCGGGGGGGCACTTTACACTGAAGCTTTCTTT.

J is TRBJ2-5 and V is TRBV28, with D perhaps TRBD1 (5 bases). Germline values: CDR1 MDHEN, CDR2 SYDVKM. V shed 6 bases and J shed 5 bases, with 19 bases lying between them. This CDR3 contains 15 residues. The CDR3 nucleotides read TGTGCCAGCAGCCCAACAGGAAAGCCTGGGGAGACCCAGTACTTC. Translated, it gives CASSPTGKPGETQYF.

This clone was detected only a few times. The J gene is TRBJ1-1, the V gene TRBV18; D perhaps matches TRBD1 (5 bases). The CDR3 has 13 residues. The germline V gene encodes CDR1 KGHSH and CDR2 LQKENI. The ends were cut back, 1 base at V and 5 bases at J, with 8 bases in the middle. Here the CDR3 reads CASSPQGKTEAFF. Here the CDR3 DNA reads TGTGCCAGCTCACCACAGGGGAAGACTGAAGCTTTCTTT.

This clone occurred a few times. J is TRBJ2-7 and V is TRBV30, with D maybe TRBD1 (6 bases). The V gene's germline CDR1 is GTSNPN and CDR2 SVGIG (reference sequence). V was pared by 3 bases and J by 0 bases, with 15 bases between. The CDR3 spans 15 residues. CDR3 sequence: CAWRPLTGSSYEQYF. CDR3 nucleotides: TGTGCCTGGAGGCCTTTGACAGGATCCTCCTACGAGCAGTACTTC.

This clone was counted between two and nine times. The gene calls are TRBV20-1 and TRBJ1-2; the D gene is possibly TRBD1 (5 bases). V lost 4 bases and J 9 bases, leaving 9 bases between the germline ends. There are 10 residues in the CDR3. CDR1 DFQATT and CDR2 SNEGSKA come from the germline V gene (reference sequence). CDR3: CSATGGSYTF. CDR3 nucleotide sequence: TGCAGTGCTACCGGGGGGAGCTACACCTTC.

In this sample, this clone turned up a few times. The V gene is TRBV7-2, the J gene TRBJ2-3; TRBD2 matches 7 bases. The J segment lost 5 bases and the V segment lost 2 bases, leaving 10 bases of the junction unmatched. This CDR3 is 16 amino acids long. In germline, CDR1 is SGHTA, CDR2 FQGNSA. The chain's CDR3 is CASSLRVSGLGDTQYF. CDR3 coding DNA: TGTGCCAGCAGCTTACGGGTTAGCGGGTTGGGAGATACGCAGTATTTT.

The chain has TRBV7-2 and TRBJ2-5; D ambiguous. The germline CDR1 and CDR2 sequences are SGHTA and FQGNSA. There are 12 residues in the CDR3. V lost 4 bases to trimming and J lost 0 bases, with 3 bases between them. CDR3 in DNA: TGTGCCAGCAGCTCTAACCAAGAGACCCAGTACTTC. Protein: CASSSNQETQYF.

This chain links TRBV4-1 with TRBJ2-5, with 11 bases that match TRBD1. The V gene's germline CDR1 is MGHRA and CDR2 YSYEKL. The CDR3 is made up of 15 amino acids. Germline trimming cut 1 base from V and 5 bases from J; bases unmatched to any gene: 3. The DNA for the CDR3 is TGCGCCAGCAGCCAAGGGACAGGGGGCAGGGAGACCCAGTACTTC. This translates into CASSQGTGGRETQYF.

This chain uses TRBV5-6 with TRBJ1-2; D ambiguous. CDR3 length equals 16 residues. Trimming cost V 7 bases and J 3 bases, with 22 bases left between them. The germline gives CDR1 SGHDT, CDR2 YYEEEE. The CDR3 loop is CASLLDGRAGDYGYTF. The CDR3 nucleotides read TGTGCCAGCCTCTTGGACGGGCGGGCAGGAGACTATGGCTACACCTTC. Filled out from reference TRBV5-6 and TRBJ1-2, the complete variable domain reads DAGVTQSPTHLIKTRGQQVTLRCSPKSGHDTVSWYQQALGQGPQFIFQYYEEEERQRGNFPDRFSGHQFPNYSSELNVNALLLGDSALYLCASLLDGRAGDYGYTFGSGTRLTVV.

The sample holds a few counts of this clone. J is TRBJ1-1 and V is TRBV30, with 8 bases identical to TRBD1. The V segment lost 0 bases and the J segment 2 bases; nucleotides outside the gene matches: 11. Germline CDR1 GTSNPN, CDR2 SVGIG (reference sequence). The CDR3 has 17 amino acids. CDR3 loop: CAWSVWRTGLANTEAFF. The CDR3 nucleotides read TGTGCCTGGAGTGTATGGCGGACAGGGCTAGCAAACACTGAAGCTTTCTTT.

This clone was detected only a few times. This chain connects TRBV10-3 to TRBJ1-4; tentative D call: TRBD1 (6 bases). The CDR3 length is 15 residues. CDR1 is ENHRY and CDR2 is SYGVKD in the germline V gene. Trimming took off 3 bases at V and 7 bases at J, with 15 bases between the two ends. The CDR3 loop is CAISDPTGNGEKLFF. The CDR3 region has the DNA TGTGCCATCAGTGACCCTACAGGGAACGGTGAAAAACTGTTTTTT.

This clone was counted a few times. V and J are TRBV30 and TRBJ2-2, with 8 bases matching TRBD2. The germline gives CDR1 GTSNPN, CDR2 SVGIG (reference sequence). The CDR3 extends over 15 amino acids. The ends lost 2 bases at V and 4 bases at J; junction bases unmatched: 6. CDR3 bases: TGTGCCTGGAGTTTGGCGGGGGGTTTCACCGGGGAGCTGTTTTTT. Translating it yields CAWSLAGGFTGELFF.

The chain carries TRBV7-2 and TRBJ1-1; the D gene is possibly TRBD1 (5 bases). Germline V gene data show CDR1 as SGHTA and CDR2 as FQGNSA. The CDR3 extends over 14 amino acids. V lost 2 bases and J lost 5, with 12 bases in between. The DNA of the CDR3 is TGTGCCAGCAGCTTACTGGGGGTGGGGACTGAAGCTTTCTTT. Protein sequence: CASSLLGVGTEAFF. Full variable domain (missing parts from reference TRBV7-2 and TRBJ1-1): GAGVSQSPSNKVTEKGKDVELRCDPISGHTALYWYRQSLGQGLEFLIYFQGNSAPDKSGLPSDRFSAERTGGSVSTLTIQRTQQEDSAVYLCASSLLGVGTEAFFGQGTRLTVV.

CDR3 coding DNA: TGTGCCAGCAGCTTAGTCGGGTCGCGGGGGACTGAAGCTTTCTTT. This gives the protein CASSLVGSRGTEAFF. The gene calls are TRBV7-8 and TRBJ1-1, with TRBD1 as a possible D gene (5 bases). This CDR3 is built from 15 residues. Germline values: CDR1 SGHVS, CDR2 FQNEAQ. Between the trimmed V and J ends, which lost 1 base and 5 bases, there was a span of 14 bases. Drawing the rest from reference TRBV7-8 and TRBJ1-1, the complete variable domain is GAGVSQSPRYKVAKRGQDVALRCDPISGHVSLFWYQQALGQGPEFLTYFQNEAQLDKSGLPSDRFFAERPEGSVSTLKIQRTQQEDSAVYLCASSLVGSRGTEAFFGQGTRLTVV.

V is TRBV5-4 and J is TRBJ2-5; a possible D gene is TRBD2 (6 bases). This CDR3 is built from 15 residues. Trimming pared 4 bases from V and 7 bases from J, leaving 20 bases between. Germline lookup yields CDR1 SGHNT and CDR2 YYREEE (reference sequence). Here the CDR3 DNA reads TGTGCCAGCAGCCGGGACTTGGGGGGTCCAGGGACCCAGTACTTC. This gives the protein CASSRDLGGPGTQYF. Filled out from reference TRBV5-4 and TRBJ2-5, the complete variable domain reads ETGVTQSPTHLIKTRGQQVTLRCSSQSGHNTVSWYQQALGQGPQFIFQYYREEENGRGNFPPRFSGLQFPNYSSELNVNALELDDSALYLCASSRDLGGPGTQYFGPGTRLLVL.

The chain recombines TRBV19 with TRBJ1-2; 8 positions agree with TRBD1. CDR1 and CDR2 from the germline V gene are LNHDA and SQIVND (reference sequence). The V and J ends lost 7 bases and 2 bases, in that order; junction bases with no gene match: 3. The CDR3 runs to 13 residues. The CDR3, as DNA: TGTGCCAGTACGGCAGGGGGCAACTATGGCTACACCTTC. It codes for CASTAGGNYGYTF.

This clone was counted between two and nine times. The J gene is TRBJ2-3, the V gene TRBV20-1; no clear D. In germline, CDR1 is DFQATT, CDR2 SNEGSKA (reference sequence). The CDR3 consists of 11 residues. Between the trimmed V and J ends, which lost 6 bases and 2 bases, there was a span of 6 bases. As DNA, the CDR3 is TGCAGTGCCAAAGTCACAGATACGCAGTATTTT. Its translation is CSAKVTDTQYF.

The CDR3 loop reads CASSPRVPSSYEQYF. CDR3 sequence (DNA): TGTGCCAGCAGCCCCCGTGTCCCAAGCTCCTACGAGCAGTACTTC. The V call is TRBV6-5, the J call TRBJ2-7; D uncertain. Deletions cut 6 bases from V and 0 bases from J, with 15 bases between. This CDR3 contains 15 residues. Germline lookup yields CDR1 MNHEY and CDR2 SVGAGI.

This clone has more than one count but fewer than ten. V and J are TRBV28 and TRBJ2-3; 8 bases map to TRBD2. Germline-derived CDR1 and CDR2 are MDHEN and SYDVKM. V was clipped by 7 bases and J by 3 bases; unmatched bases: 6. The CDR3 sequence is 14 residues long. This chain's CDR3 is CASTTSGATDTQYF. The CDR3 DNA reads TGTGCCAGCACCACTAGCGGAGCTACAGATACGCAGTATTTT.

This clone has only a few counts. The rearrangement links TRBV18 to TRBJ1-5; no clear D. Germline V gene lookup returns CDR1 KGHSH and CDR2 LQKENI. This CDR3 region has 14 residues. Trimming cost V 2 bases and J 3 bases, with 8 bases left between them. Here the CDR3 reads CASSPSPDNQPQHF. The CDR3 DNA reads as TGTGCCAGCTCACCATCTCCGGACAATCAGCCCCAGCATTTT.

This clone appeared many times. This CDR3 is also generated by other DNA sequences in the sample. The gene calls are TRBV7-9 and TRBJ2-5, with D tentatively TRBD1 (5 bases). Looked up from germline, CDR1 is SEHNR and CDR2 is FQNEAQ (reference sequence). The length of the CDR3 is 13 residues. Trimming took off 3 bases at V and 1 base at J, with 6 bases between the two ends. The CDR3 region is CASSLQGQETQYF. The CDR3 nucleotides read TGTGCCAGCAGCTTGCAGGGCCAAGAGACCCAGTACTTC.

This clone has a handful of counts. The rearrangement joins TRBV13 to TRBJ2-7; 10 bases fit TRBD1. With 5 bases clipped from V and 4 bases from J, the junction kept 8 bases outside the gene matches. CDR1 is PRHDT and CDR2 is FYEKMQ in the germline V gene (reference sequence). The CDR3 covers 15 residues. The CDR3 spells CASSPSTGGTYEQYF. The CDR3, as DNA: TGTGCCAGCAGCCCTTCGACAGGGGGCACTTACGAGCAGTACTTC. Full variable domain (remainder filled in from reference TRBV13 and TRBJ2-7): AAGVIQSPRHLIKEKRETATLKCYPIPRHDTVYWYQQGPGQDPQFLISFYEKMQSDKGSIPDRFSAQQFSDYHSELNMSSLELGDSALYFCASSPSTGGTYEQYFGPGTRLTVT.

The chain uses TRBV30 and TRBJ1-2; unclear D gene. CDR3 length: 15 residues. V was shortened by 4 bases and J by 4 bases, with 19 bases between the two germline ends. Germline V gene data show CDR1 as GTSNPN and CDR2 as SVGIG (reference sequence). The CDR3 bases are TGTGCCTGGAAGGCGGTACAGCCGCTTGCCTATGGCTACACCTTC. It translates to CAWKAVQPLAYGYTF.